The 21 T cell receptor beta chains in this list originate from one sample, sequenced in a study of CD8 T cells in Susac syndrome. Reverse transcription of roughly 0.45 to 1 ug RNA used random hexamers. TCRdb analysed the immunoSEQ multiplex PCR reads with MiXCR anew, one entry per CDR3 protein. The table has around 130,000 distinct CDR3 sequences, about 94% seen once. Sequencing input: CD8+ T cells from PBMCs. The receptors were sampled from a human donor with Susac syndrome.

The chain couples TRBV27 to TRBJ1-1; 7 positions match TRBD1. From germline, CDR1 is MNHEY and CDR2 SMNVEV (reference sequence). Trimming cost V 6 bases and J 1 base; bases outside gene matches: 14. The length of the CDR3 is 17 residues. The CDR3 reads CASRTGTAYVQNTEAFF. DNA for the CDR3: TGTGCCAGCAGGACCGGGACAGCTTATGTTCAGAACACTGAAGCTTTCTTT.

The chain carries TRBV29-1 and TRBJ2-1, with 7 bases that match TRBD1. The ends lost 6 bases at V and 8 bases at J; junction bases unmatched: 16. The CDR3 extends over 15 amino acids. Germline-derived CDR1 and CDR2 are SQVTM and ANQGSEA. The DNA of the CDR3 is TGCAGCGTGAAGGGGGCGTGGGGCGATCAGGATGAGCAGTTCTTC. Its translation: CSVKGAWGDQDEQFF.

V usage is TRBV12-5 and J usage is TRBJ2-7; 8 nucleotides agree with TRBD1. V gave up 7 bases and J gave up 1 base; unmatched junction bases: 6. The CDR3 extends over 14 amino acids. The germline V gene encodes CDR1 LGHNT and CDR2 FRNRAP. This CDR3 is CASDDTGGSYEQYF. CDR3 bases: TGTGCTAGTGATGACACAGGGGGGTCCTACGAGCAGTACTTC.

In DNA form, the CDR3 reads TGTGCCTGTCACAACCGGATCGGTGGCTACACCTTC. Translated: CACHNRIGGYTF. This chain links TRBV30 with TRBJ1-2; D unresolved. CDR3 length equals 12 residues. Germline values: CDR1 GTSNPN, CDR2 SVGIG (reference sequence). V lost 6 bases and J lost 7, with 15 bases in between. Looking up the rest from reference TRBV30 and TRBJ1-2 gives the full variable domain: SQTIHQWPATLVQPVGSPLSLECTVEGTSNPNLYWYRQAAGRGLQLLFYSVGIGQISSEVPQNLSASRPQDRQFILSSKKLLLSDSGFYLCACHNRIGGYTFGSGTRLTVV.

In its sample, this clonotype was seen once. The chain joins TRBV20-1 to TRBJ1-1; D unresolved. Looked up from germline, CDR1 is DFQATT and CDR2 is SNEGSKA (reference sequence). Trimming stripped 0 bases from V and 3 bases from J, with 17 bases between. The CDR3 covers 16 residues. The CDR3 reads CSARDPQEQLDTEAFF. CDR3 nucleotide sequence: TGCAGTGCTAGAGACCCTCAGGAACAGCTCGACACTGAAGCTTTCTTT.

The rearrangement uses TRBV7-9 and TRBJ2-1, with D hard to call. With 8 bases removed from V and 5 bases from J, the gap between germline ends came to 10 bases. CDR1 and CDR2 from the germline V gene are SEHNR and FQNEAQ (reference sequence). The CDR3 has 12 amino acids. Here the CDR3 reads CASEAGHNEQFF. In nucleotides, the CDR3 is TGTGCCAGCGAGGCAGGCCACAATGAGCAGTTCTTC.

The chain links TRBV4-1 to TRBJ1-5; D perhaps matches TRBD1 (5 bases). Per the germline V gene, CDR1 is MGHRA and CDR2 is YSYEKL. V was clipped by 5 bases and J by 6 bases, with 17 bases between them. There are 15 residues in the CDR3. This chain's CDR3 is CASSAREQGGQPQHF. DNA of the CDR3: TGCGCCAGCAGCGCCCGGGAGCAGGGAGGTCAGCCCCAGCATTTT.

The V and J genes are TRBV19 and TRBJ2-5; 7 nucleotides align to TRBD1. V lost 5 bases to trimming and J lost 1 base; unmatched junction nucleotides: 10. Germline assignment: CDR1 LNHDA and CDR2 SQIVND (reference sequence). The CDR3 is made up of 16 amino acids. Here the CDR3 reads CASSATTGPRQETQYF. In DNA form, the CDR3 reads TGTGCCAGTAGTGCTACGACAGGGCCTCGCCAAGAGACCCAGTACTTC.

The V and J genes are TRBV5-4 and TRBJ1-1, with D unclear. This CDR3 has 13 residues. Trimming left V 0 bases short and J 3 bases short, with 6 bases between. Germline V gene sequence: CDR1 SGHNT, CDR2 YYREEE (reference sequence). The CDR3 loop reads CASSLAEHTEAFF. In DNA, the CDR3 is TGTGCCAGCAGCTTGGCGGAACACACTGAAGCTTTCTTT.

V and J are TRBV25-1 and TRBJ2-7; 8 nucleotides line up with TRBD1. Per germline, CDR1 MGHDK and CDR2 SYGVNS. This CDR3 comprises 17 residues. V was pared by 0 bases and J by 5 bases, with 12 bases of the junction left unmatched. The CDR3 nucleotides read TGTGCCAGCAGTGAATACCCCGGACAGGGCCGTCGAGACGAGCAGTACTTC. This translates into CASSEYPGQGRRDEQYF.

This clonotype has a single count. V gene TRBV9 combines with J gene TRBJ1-4; TRBD1 agrees at 7 bases. This CDR3 is 13 amino acids long. Germline-derived CDR1 and CDR2 are SGDLS and YYNGEE. The ends lost 3 bases at V and 8 bases at J; junction bases unmatched: 4. CDR3 bases: TGTGCCAGCAGCGCCTCAGGGGGGGAAAAACTGTTTTTT. It encodes CASSASGGEKLFF.

J is TRBJ2-7 and V is TRBV20-1; 7 bases agree with TRBD1. The V and J ends lost 2 bases and 6 bases, in that order; junction bases with no gene match: 7. The CDR3 totals 13 residues. Germline lookup yields CDR1 DFQATT and CDR2 SNEGSKA (reference sequence). CDR3 residues: CSARPNDRVEQYF. The CDR3 nucleotides read TGCAGTGCTAGACCCAACGACAGGGTCGAGCAGTACTTC.

The rearrangement joins TRBV12-3 or TRBV12-4 to TRBJ2-3; D may match TRBD1 or TRBD2 (6 bases each). V gave up 8 bases and J gave up 0 bases, with 12 bases separating them. The CDR3 runs to 14 residues. This CDR3 is CASVGGQSTDTQYF. CDR3 sequence (DNA): TGTGCCAGCGTGGGGGGACAAAGCACAGATACGCAGTATTTT.

The rearrangement links TRBV11-2 to TRBJ2-7, with D unresolved. The length of the CDR3 is 12 residues. Germline loops: CDR1 SGHAT, CDR2 FQNNGV. Trimming took 4 bases from V and 1 from J, leaving 5 bases between them. This CDR3 reads CASSSTSYEQYF. Here the CDR3 DNA reads TGTGCCAGCAGCTCAACTTCCTACGAGCAGTACTTC. Filled out from reference TRBV11-2 and TRBJ2-7, the complete variable domain reads EAGVAQSPRYKIIEKRQSVAFWCNPISGHATLYWYQQILGQGPKLLIQFQNNGVVDDSQLPKDRFSAERLKGVDSTLKIQPAKLEDSAVYLCASSSTSYEQYFGPGTRLTVT.

This clonotype was seen once. The rearrangement uses TRBV29-1 and TRBJ1-2, with D maybe TRBD1 (5 bases). This CDR3 has 14 residues. V was pared by 6 bases and J by 4 bases, with 18 bases between. Germline CDR1 reads SQVTM; CDR2 reads ANQGSEA. Here the CDR3 DNA reads TGCAGCGTGCTATCCGGGACTCCCTTCTATGGCTACACCTTC. This sequence encodes CSVLSGTPFYGYTF.

The chain has TRBV25-1 and TRBJ2-7; TRBD1 aligns across 8 bases. The CDR3 contains 16 residues. Germline V lookup: CDR1 MGHDK, CDR2 SYGVNS. Losses at the gene ends were 10 bases for V and 2 bases for J; bases not matched to a gene: 16. As DNA, the CDR3 is TGTGCCACCAGCCCCCCGACAGGGGAGGCCCCCTACGAGCAGTACTTC. Its translation: CATSPPTGEAPYEQYF.

This sequence joins TRBV9 and TRBJ2-7; 8 positions agree with TRBD2. Germline loops: CDR1 SGDLS, CDR2 YYNGEE. V trimming: 3 bases; J trimming: 5 bases; junction bases outside the gene matches: 10. The CDR3 sequence is 15 residues long. The CDR3 loop is CASSAAWTSSDEQYF. CDR3 DNA: TGTGCCAGCAGCGCCGCTTGGACTAGCAGCGACGAGCAGTACTTC.

This rearrangement joins TRBV2 to TRBJ2-1, with 11 bases fitting TRBD2. This CDR3 comprises 13 residues. Germline assignment: CDR1 SNHLY and CDR2 FYNNEI. Germline trimming cut 8 bases from V and 5 bases from J; bases unmatched to any gene: 2. Written as DNA, the CDR3 is TGTGCCAGCGGGGGACTAGCGGACAATGAGCAGTTCTTC. This sequence encodes CASGGLADNEQFF.

The chain joins TRBV4-2 to TRBJ2-7, with TRBD1 matching over 12 bases. V lost 3 bases to trimming and J lost 2 bases; unmatched junction nucleotides: 2. CDR3 length: 15 amino acids. The germline V gene has CDR1 LGHNA and CDR2 YNFKEQ. DNA for the CDR3: TGTGCCAGCAGCCAGGGACAGGGGGCGGCCTACGAGCAGTACTTC. Translating it yields CASSQGQGAAYEQYF.

This clonotype was recorded once. The chain recombines TRBV29-1 with TRBJ1-2, with D hard to call. CDR3 size: 10 residues. From germline, CDR1 is SQVTM and CDR2 ANQGSEA. The V end lost 0 bases, the J end lost 5 bases, and 1 base lay between the germline ends. CDR3 sequence: CSVEEYGYTF. CDR3 nucleotides: TGCAGCGTTGAAGAGTATGGCTACACCTTC.

This clonotype is a singleton in its sample. The chain recombines TRBV5-1 with TRBJ1-5; the match to TRBD1 covers 7 bases. The CDR3 loop spans 14 amino acids. The V gene end was trimmed by 4 bases and the J gene end by 3 bases; junction bases not matched to a gene: 4. Germline V CDR1 and CDR2: SGHRS, YFSETQ. CDR3 amino acids: CASSLGTVNQPQHF. In DNA, the CDR3 is TGCGCCAGCAGCCTAGGGACAGTCAATCAGCCCCAGCATTTT.